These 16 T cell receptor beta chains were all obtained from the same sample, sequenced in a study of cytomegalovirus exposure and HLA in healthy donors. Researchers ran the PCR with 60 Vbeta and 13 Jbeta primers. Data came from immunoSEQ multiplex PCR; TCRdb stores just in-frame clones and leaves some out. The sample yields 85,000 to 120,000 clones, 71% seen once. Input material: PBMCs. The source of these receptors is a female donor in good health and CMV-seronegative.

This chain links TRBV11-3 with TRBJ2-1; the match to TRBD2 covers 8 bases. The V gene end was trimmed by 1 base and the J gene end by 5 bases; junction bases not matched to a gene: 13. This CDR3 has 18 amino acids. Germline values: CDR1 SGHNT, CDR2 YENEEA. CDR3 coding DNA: TGTGCCAGCAGCTTAGCTGGATGGGAGCGGGAGTCCCACAATGAGCAGTTCTTC. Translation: CASSLAGWERESHNEQFF.

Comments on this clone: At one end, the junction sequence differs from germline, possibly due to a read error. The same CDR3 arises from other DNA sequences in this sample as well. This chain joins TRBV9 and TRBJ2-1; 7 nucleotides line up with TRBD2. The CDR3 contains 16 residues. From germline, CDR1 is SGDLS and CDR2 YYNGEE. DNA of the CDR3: TGCGCCAGCAGCGTAGGTGTGACTAGCCAAAACAATGAGCAGTTCTTC. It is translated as CASSVGVTSQNNEQFF.

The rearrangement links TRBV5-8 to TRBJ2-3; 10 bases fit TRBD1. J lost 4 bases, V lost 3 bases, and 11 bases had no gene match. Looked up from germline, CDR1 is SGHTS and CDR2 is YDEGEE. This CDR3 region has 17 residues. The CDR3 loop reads CASSSPYRDRGSDTQYF. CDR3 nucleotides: TGTGCCAGCAGCTCGCCTTACCGGGACAGGGGATCAGATACGCAGTATTTT.

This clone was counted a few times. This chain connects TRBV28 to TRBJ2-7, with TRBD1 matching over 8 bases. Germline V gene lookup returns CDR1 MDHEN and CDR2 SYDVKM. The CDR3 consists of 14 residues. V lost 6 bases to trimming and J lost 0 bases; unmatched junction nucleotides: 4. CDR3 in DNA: TGTGCCAGCAGGGACAGGGTCGGCTCCTACGAGCAGTACTTC. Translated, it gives CASRDRVGSYEQYF.

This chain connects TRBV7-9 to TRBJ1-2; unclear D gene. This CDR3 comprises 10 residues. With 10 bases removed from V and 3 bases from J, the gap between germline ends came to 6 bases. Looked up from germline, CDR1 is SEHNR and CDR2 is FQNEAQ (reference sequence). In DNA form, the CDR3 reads TGTGCCACTATGGACTATGGCTACACCTTC. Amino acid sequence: CATMDYGYTF.

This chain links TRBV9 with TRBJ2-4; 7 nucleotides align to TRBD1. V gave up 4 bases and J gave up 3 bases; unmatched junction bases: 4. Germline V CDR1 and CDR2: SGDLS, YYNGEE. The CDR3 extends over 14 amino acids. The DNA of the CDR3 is TGTGCCAGCAGCAGGGGACAGTTCAAAAACATTCAGTACTTC. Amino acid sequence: CASSRGQFKNIQYF.

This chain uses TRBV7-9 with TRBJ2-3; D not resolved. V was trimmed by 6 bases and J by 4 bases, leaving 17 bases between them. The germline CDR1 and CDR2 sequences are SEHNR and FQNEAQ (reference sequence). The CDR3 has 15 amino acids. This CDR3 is CASRTPTGTADTQYF. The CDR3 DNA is TGTGCCAGCAGAACCCCCACGGGTACGGCAGATACGCAGTATTTT.

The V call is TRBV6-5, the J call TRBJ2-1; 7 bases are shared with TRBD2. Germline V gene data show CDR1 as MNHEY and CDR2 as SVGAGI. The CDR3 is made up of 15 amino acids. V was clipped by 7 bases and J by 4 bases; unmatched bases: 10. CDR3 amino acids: CASTLIEGGYNEQFF. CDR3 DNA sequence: TGTGCCAGCACTTTAATAGAGGGAGGGTACAATGAGCAGTTCTTC.

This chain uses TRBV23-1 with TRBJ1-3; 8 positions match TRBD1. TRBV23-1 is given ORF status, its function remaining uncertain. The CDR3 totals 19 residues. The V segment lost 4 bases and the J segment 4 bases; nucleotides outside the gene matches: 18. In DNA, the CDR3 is TGCGCCAGCAGTCCCCCCGGGGGCGGACAGGGAAGTTCGGGAAACACCATATATTTT. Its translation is CASSPPGGGQGSSGNTIYF.

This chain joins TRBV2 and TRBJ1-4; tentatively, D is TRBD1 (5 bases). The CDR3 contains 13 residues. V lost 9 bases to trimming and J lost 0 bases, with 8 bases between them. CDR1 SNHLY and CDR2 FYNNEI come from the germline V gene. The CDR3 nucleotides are TGTGCCAGGGGGGGGACAACTAATGAAAAACTGTTTTTT. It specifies CARGGTTNEKLFF.

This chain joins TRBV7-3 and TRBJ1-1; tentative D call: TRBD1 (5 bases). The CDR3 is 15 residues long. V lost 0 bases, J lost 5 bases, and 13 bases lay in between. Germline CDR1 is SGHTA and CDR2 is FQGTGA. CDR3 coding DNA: TGTGCCAGCAGCTTAACAGGGGTCCGGGGGACTGAAGCTTTCTTT. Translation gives CASSLTGVRGTEAFF.

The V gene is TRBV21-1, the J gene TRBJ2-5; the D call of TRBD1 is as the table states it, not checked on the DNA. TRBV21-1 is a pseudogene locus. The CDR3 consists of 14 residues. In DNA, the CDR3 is TGTGCCAGCAGCAAAGGGGGGCGGAAAGAGACCCAGTACTTC. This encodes CASSKGGRKETQYF.

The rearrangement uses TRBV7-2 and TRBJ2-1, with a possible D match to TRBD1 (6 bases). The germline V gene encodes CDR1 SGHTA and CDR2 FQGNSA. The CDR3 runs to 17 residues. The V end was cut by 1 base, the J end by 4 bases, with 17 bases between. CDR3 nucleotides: TGTGCCAGCAGCTTAGTAAGAACAGGGTCCCTGTACAATGAGCAGTTCTTC. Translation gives CASSLVRTGSLYNEQFF. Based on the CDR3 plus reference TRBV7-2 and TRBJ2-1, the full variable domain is GAGVSQSPSNKVTEKGKDVELRCDPISGHTALYWYRQSLGQGLEFLIYFQGNSAPDKSGLPSDRFSAERTGGSVSTLTIQRTQQEDSAVYLCASSLVRTGSLYNEQFFGPGTRLTVL.

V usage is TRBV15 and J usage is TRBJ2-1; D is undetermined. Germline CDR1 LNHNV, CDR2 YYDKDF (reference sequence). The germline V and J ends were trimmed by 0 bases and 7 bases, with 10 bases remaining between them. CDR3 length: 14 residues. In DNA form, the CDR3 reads TGTGCCACCAGCAGAGATCGAGCTTCTAATGAGCAGTTCTTC. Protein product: CATSRDRASNEQFF.

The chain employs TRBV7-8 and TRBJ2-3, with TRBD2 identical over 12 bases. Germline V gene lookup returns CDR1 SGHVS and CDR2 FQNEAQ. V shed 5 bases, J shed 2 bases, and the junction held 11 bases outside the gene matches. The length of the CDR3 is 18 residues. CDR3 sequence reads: CASSPWTSGAVDTDTQYF. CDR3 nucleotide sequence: TGTGCCAGCAGCCCCTGGACTAGCGGGGCGGTGGACACAGATACGCAGTATTTT.

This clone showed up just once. The CDR3 spells CASSFLGGEGYGYTF. As DNA, the CDR3 is TGTGCCAGCAGCTTCTTGGGGGGGGAGGGCTATGGCTACACCTTC. The chain recombines TRBV7-2 with TRBJ1-2, with a weak D call TRBD1 (5 bases). The CDR3 totals 15 residues. The germline V gene has CDR1 SGHTA and CDR2 FQGNSA. Trimming pared 3 bases from V and 4 bases from J, leaving 15 bases between. The variable domain in full, with the rest retrieved from reference TRBV7-2 and TRBJ1-2, is GAGVSQSPSNKVTEKGKDVELRCDPISGHTALYWYRQSLGQGLEFLIYFQGNSAPDKSGLPSDRFSAERTGGSVSTLTIQRTQQEDSAVYLCASSFLGGEGYGYTFGSGTRLTVV.